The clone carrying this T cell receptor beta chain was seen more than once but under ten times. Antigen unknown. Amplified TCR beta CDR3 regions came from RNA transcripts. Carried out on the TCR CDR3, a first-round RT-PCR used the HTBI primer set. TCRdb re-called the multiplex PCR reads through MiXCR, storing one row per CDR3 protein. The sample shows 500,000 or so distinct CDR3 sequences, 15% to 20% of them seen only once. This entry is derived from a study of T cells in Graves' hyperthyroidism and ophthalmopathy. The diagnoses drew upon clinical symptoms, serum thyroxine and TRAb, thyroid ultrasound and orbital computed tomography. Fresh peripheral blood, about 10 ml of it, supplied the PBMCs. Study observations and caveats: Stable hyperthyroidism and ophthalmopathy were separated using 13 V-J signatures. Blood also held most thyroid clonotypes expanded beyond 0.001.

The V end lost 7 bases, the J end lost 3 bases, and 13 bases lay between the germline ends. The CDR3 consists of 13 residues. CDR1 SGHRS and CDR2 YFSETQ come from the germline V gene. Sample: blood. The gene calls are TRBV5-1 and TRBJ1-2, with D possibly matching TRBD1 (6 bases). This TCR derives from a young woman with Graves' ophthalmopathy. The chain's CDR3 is CASQQGSYYGYTF. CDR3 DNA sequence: TGCGCCAGCCAACAGGGCTCCTACTATGGCTACACCTTC.